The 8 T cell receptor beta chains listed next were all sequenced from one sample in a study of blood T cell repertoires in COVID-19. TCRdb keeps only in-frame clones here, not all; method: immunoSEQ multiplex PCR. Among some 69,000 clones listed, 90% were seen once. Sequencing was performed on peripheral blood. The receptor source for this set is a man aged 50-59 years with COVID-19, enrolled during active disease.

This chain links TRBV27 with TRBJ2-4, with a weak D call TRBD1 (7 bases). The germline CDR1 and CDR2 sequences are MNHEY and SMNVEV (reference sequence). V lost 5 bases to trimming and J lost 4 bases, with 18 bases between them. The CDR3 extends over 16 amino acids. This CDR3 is CASSTRLRDRKNIQYF. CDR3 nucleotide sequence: TGTGCCAGCAGTACCCGCCTGCGGGACAGAAAAAACATTCAGTACTTC.

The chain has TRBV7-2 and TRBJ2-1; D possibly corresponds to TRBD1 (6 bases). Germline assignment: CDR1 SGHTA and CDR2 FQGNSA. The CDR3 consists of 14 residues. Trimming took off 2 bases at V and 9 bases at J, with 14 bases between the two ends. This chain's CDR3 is CASSLLTGSAEQFF. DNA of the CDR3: TGTGCCAGCAGCTTACTTACAGGGTCCGCTGAGCAGTTCTTC.

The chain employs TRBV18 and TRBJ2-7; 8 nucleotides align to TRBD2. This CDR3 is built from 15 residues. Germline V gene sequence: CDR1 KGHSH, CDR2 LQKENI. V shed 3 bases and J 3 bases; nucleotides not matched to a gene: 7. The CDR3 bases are TGTGCCAGCTCACCTGACAGCGGGAGTTACTACGAGCAGTACTTC. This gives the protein CASSPDSGSYYEQYF.

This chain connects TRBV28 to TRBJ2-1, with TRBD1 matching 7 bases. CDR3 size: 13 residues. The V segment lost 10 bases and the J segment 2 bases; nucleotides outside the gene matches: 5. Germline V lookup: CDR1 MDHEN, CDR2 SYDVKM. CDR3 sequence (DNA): TGTGCCACCGGGACAGCCACCTACAATGAGCAGTTCTTC. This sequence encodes CATGTATYNEQFF.

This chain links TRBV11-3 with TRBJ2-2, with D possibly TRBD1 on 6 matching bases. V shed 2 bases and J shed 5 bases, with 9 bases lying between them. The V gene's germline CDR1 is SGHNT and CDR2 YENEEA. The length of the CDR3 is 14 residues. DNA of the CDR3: TGTGCCAGCAGCTTATCCAGGGGAACCGGGGAGCTGTTTTTT. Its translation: CASSLSRGTGELFF.

CDR3 nucleotide sequence: TGCAGTGCTAGTATCCCGGGACAGGGTTTCGTGGGAGTCTACGAGCAGTACTTC. This translates into CSASIPGQGFVGVYEQYF. The rearrangement uses TRBV20-1 and TRBJ2-7, with 9 bases that match TRBD1. Trimming removed 3 bases from V and 3 bases from J; junction bases left unmatched: 18. The CDR3 is made up of 18 amino acids. Germline V lookup: CDR1 DFQATT, CDR2 SNEGSKA (reference sequence).

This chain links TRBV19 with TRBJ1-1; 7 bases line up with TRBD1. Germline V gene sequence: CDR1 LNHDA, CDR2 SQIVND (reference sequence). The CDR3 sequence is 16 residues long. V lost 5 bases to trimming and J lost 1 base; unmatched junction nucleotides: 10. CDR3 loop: CASSPIKGQTNTEAFF. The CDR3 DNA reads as TGTGCCAGTAGTCCGATTAAGGGACAGACGAACACTGAAGCTTTCTTT.

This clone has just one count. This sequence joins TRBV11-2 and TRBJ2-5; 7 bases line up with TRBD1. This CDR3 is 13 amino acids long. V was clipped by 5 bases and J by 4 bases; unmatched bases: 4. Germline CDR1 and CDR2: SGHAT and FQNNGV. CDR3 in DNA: TGTGCCAGCAGCGAGGGGGCTAGAGAGACCCAGTACTTC. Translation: CASSEGARETQYF.